These T cell receptor beta chains were read from a single sample in a study of cytotoxic CD8 clonotypes in ibrutinib-treated CLL. The method was immunoSEQ multiplex PCR; TCRdb's version includes in-frame clones alone and lacks a portion of them. The sample consists of 100,000 or so clones, 58% of them appearing once. The sequencing used PBMCs, collected after 24 months of ibrutinib treatment. The source of these receptors is a human donor with chronic lymphocytic leukemia. The CDR3 runs from the conserved cysteine through the conserved F or W. Each record gives: J gene, clone size, V gene, D gene, CDR3 DNA, CDR3 protein. D genes are given only for firm matches. Expanded clones get a size class; other rows say once, few or many, or leave the size out.

>TRBJ1-2|NA|TRBV29-1|NA
TGCAGCGTTGAATCAGACCTGGCCGGAGGCTACACCTTC
CSVESDLAGGYTF
>TRBJ2-1|NA|TRBV7-3|TRBD2
TGTGCCAGCACCCACACCGGGGGGGCGGACAATGAGCAGTTCTTC
CASTHTGGADNEQFF
>TRBJ2-3|once|TRBV12-5|TRBD1
TGTGCTAGTGGTTTGGCCCAAAAGGACAGGGCGCTAAGCACAGATACGCAGTATTTT
CASGLAQKDRALSTDTQYF
>TRBJ1-1|NA|TRBV5-1|TRBD1
TGCGCCAGCAGCTTGGGGACAGGGGGCTACACTGAAGCTTTCTTT
CASSLGTGGYTEAFF
>TRBJ2-2|NA|TRBV6-1|NA
TGTGCCAGCAGCTTCGCCCTTGCGAACACCGGGGAGCTGTTTTTT
CASSFALANTGELFF
>TRBJ2-7|NA|TRBV7-2|TRBD2
TGTGCCAGCAGCCTACGACTAGCGGGGGCCCACGAGCAGTACTTC
CASSLRLAGAHEQYF
>TRBJ2-3|NA|TRBV4-3|TRBD1
TGCGCCAGCAGCCAAGAAAAGTCAGGGACAGGGGTCAAAAAAACTAGCACAGATACGCAGTATTTT
CASSQEKSGTGVKKTSTDTQYF
>TRBJ2-7|once|TRBV7-2|TRBD2
TGTGCCAGCAGCAATCTCGGACTAGCGGGGGAGAGGGAGCAGTACTTC
CASSNLGLAGEREQYF
>TRBJ1-2|NA|TRBV6-5|TRBD1
TGTGCCAGCAGTTACGCGACAGGGGTTCAGCGAACCTTC
CASSYATGVQRTF
>TRBJ2-1|NA|TRBV5-1|TRBD1
TGCGCCAGCAATCTGGGATATCAGGGGGATGAGCAGTTCTTC
CASNLGYQGDEQFF
>TRBJ1-6|NA|TRBV28|NA
TGTGCCAGCAGCCGGGCCTTTACCCTATATAATTCACCCCTCCACTTT
CASSRAFTLYNSPLHF
>TRBJ1-1|many|TRBV9|TRBD1
TGTGCCAGCAGCTTAGACAGGGGGAGAGCTTTCTTT
CASSLDRGRAFF
>TRBJ2-7|few|TRBV4-1|NA
TGCGCCAGCAGCCAAGACCGGGGCCCCTACGAGCAGTACTTC
CASSQDRGPYEQYF
>TRBJ2-3|NA|TRBV2|TRBD2
TGTGCCAGCAGGGAGGGACTAGCGAACGGTGGGACAGATACGCAGTATTTT
CASREGLANGGTDTQYF
>TRBJ1-2|NA|TRBV30|TRBD1
TGTGCCTGGACGCGGACAGGACCCCCTAACTATGGCTACACCTTC
CAWTRTGPPNYGYTF
>TRBJ1-1|NA|TRBV29-1|NA
TGCAGCGTTGGCAACAACCCGGGACGGATGAACACTGAAGCTTTCTTT
CSVGNNPGRMNTEAFF
>TRBJ1-3|NA|TRBV9|NA
TGTGCCAGCAGCTACCTGCGACGGGGGCGGACTGGAAACACCATATATTTT
CASSYLRRGRTGNTIYF
>TRBJ1-1|few|TRBV6-5|NA
TGTGCCAGCAGATTTCAGGGTGGGACTGAAGCTTTCTTT
CASRFQGGTEAFF
>TRBJ2-7|NA|TRBV25-1|NA
TGTGCCAGCAGTGATTGGCAGACCTACGAGCAGTACTTC
CASSDWQTYEQYF
>TRBJ2-2|NA|TRBV11-2|NA
TGTGCCAGCACCAAGAACCGAGGCACCGGGGAGCTGTTTTTT
CASTKNRGTGELFF
>TRBJ2-3|NA|TRBV4-1|NA
TGCGCCAGCAGCCAAGGGCAGGGACAGTATTTT
CASSQGQGQYF
>TRBJ2-1|NA|TRBV7-2|TRBD2
TGTGCCAGCAGTTCCGAGGCGCGGGACTACGGAAGGGCGCAGTTCTTC
CASSSEARDYGRAQFF
>TRBJ2-7|NA|TRBV7-2|NA
TGTGCCAGCAGCCTCTATCCGGGACATAACTACGAGCAGTACTTC
CASSLYPGHNYEQYF
>TRBJ2-1|NA|TRBV11-3|NA
TGTGCCAGCAGCTTGGGTTGGGGGGGCTATGAGCAGTTCTTC
CASSLGWGGYEQFF
>TRBJ1-5|many|TRBV7-2|NA
TGTGCCAGCAGCTTAGGGGCCGGTCAGCCCCAGCATTTT
CASSLGAGQPQHF
>TRBJ2-3|few|TRBV20-1|NA
TGCAGTGCTGCTGCGGATACGCAGTATTTT
CSAAADTQYF
>TRBJ1-1|NA|TRBV10-3|TRBD1
TGTGCCATCTCCCTGGACAGGGAGGGCACTGAAGCTTTCTTT
CAISLDREGTEAFF
>TRBJ2-1|few|TRBV11-3|NA
TGTGCCAGCAGCTTAGAATGGGGTGAGCAGTTCTTC
CASSLEWGEQFF
>TRBJ2-7|NA|TRBV11-3|TRBD1
TGTGCCAGCAGCTTAAACCCCACAGGGGGCTACGAGCAGTACTTC
CASSLNPTGGYEQYF
>TRBJ2-3|NA|TRBV5-4|TRBD1
TGTGCCAGCAGCTTTCTGTCAGGGGGTACAGATACGCAGTATTTT
CASSFLSGGTDTQYF
>TRBJ2-5|NA|TRBV7-3|NA
TGTGCCAGCAGCGCCCAGGTGGAGGAGACCCAGTACTTC
CASSAQVEETQYF
>TRBJ1-3|NA|TRBV29-1|NA
TGCAGCGTTGAACTGACTCGGAGGGCTCCTGGAAACACCATATATTTT
CSVELTRRAPGNTIYF
>TRBJ1-4|NA|TRBV19|NA
TGTGCCAGTAGCGAGATGGGGGCTAATGAAAAACTGTTTTTT
CASSEMGANEKLFF
>TRBJ1-3|NA|TRBV2|NA
TGTGCCAGCCTTCCGACTAGCTCTGGAAACACCATATATTTT
CASLPTSSGNTIYF
>TRBJ2-7|NA|TRBV18|TRBD2
TGTGCCAGCTCACCTGAAGCGGGGGTTTCCTACGAGCAGTACTTC
CASSPEAGVSYEQYF
>TRBJ2-6|NA|TRBV10-3|TRBD2
TGTGCCATCAGTCTACTAGCGGGGATCTCTGGGGCCAACGTCCTGACTTTC
CAISLLAGISGANVLTF
>TRBJ2-3|NA|TRBV4-2|TRBD1
TGTGCCAGCAGCCCTACTACAGGGGGCGGCACAGATACGCAGTATTTT
CASSPTTGGGTDTQYF
>TRBJ2-2|NA|TRBV27|TRBD2
TGTGCCAGCAGTCCAGCGGGGGGGAACACCGGGGAGCTGTTTTTT
CASSPAGGNTGELFF
>TRBJ1-4|NA|TRBV11-3|NA
TGTGCCAGCAGCAGACAGTCTCGGGATGAAAAACTGTTTTTT
CASSRQSRDEKLFF
>TRBJ1-2|few|TRBV14|NA
TGTGCCAGCAGCCAAGATCTGGGGGGCGGCGGCTACACCTTC
CASSQDLGGGGYTF
>TRBJ2-1|NA|TRBV4-1|NA
TGCGCCAGCAGCCAAGTAAACATTCTATCCTACAATGAGCAGTTCTTC
CASSQVNILSYNEQFF
>TRBJ1-5|few|TRBV15|NA
TGTGCCACCAGCAGTGGGGCCAATAGCAATCAGCCCCAGCATTTT
CATSSGANSNQPQHF
>TRBJ1-6|few|TRBV4-1|TRBD1
TGCGCCAGCAGCCTCAGGGGGAGCGAGGATTCACCCCTCCACTTT
CASSLRGSEDSPLHF
>TRBJ2-7|NA|TRBV25-1|NA
TGTGCCAGCAGTGAATCCCACGAGCAGTACTTC
CASSESHEQYF
>TRBJ2-5|NA|TRBV27|NA
TGTGCCAGCAGGTCAAGGGTTGTGGAGACCCAGTACTTC
CASRSRVVETQYF
>TRBJ2-2|NA|TRBV7-3|TRBD1
TGTGCCAGCAGCTTCTCAGGGGGCGCGATCGGGGAGCTGTTTTTT
CASSFSGGAIGELFF
>TRBJ2-7|few|TRBV11-2|NA
TGTGCCAGCAGCACCGACAGCTACGAGCAGTACTTC
CASSTDSYEQYF